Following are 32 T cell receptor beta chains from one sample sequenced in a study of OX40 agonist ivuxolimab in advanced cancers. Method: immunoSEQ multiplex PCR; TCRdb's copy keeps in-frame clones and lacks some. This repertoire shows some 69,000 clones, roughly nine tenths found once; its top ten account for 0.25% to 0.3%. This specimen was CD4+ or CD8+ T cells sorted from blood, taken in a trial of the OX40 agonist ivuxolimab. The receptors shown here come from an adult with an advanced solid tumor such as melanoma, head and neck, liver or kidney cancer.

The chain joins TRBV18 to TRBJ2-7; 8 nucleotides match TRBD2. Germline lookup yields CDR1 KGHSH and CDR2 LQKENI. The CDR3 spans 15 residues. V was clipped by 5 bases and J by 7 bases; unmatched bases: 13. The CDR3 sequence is CASSAGGAPSTEQYF. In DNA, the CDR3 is TGTGCCAGCTCAGCGGGGGGCGCCCCGTCGACAGAGCAGTACTTC.

The CDR3: CASSFVGRTNYGYTF. CDR3 sequence (DNA): TGTGCCAGCAGCTTCGTTGGCAGAACTAACTATGGCTACACCTTC. This chain uses TRBV5-4 with TRBJ1-2, with D uncertain. Per the germline V gene, CDR1 is SGHNT and CDR2 is YYREEE (reference sequence). The V gene lost 2 bases and the J gene lost 0 bases, with 11 bases spanning the gap. The CDR3 is 15 residues long. The complete variable domain, with remaining parts taken from reference TRBV5-4 and TRBJ1-2, reads ETGVTQSPTHLIKTRGQQVTLRCSSQSGHNTVSWYQQALGQGPQFIFQYYREEENGRGNFPPRFSGLQFPNYSSELNVNALELDDSALYLCASSFVGRTNYGYTFGSGTRLTVV.

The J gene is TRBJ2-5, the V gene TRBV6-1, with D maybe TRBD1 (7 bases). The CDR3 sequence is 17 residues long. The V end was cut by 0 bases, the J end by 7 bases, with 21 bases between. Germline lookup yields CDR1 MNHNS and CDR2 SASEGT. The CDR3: CASSEAQGGLLRVTQYF. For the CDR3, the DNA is TGTGCCAGCAGTGAAGCCCAGGGGGGACTCCTCAGGGTGACCCAGTACTTC.

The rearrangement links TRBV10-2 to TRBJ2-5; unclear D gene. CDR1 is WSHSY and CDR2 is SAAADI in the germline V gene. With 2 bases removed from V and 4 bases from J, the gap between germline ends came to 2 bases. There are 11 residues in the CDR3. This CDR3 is CASSEGETQYF. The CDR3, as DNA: TGCGCCAGCAGTGAGGGAGAGACCCAGTACTTC.

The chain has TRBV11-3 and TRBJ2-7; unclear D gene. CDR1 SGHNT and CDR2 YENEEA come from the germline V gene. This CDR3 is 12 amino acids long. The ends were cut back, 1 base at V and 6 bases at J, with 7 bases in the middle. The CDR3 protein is CASSLGRSEQYF. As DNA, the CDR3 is TGTGCCAGCAGCTTAGGGAGAAGCGAGCAGTACTTC.

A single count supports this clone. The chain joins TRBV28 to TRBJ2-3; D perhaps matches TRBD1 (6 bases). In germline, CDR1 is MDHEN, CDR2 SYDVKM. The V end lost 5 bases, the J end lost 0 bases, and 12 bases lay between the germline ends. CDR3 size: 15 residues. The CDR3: CASSPTGQSTDTQYF. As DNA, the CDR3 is TGTGCCAGCAGTCCTACGGGACAAAGCACAGATACGCAGTATTTT.

The DNA of the CDR3 is TGTGCCAGCAGTTCCCGACTAGCGGGATCACAGCATACGCAGTATTTT. This sequence encodes CASSSRLAGSQHTQYF. This chain uses TRBV27 with TRBJ2-3; TRBD2 matches at 11 bases. CDR1 is MNHEY and CDR2 is SMNVEV in the germline V gene (reference sequence). The CDR3 contains 16 residues. The V gene end was trimmed by 4 bases and the J gene end by 7 bases; junction bases not matched to a gene: 10.

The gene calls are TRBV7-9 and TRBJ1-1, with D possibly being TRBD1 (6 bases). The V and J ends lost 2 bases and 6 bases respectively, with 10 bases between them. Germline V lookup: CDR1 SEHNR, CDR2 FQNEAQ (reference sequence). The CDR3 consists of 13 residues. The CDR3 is CASSLLGAAEAFF. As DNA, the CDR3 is TGTGCCAGCAGCTTACTGGGGGCCGCTGAAGCTTTCTTT.

The CDR3 reads CASSRDFNEQFF. DNA for the CDR3: TGTGCCAGCAGCCGCGACTTCAATGAGCAGTTCTTC. The chain is built from TRBV6-5 and TRBJ2-1; no reliable D call. Germline V gives CDR1 MNHEY, CDR2 SVGAGI. This CDR3 has 12 residues. Trimming cost V 6 bases and J 6 bases, with 9 bases left between them.

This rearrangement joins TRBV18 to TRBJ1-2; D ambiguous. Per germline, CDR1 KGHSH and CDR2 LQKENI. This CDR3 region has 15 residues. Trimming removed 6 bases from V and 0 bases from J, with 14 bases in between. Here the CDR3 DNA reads TGTGCCAGCTCGCCAGACACCGGGCCTAACTATGGCTACACCTTC. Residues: CASSPDTGPNYGYTF.

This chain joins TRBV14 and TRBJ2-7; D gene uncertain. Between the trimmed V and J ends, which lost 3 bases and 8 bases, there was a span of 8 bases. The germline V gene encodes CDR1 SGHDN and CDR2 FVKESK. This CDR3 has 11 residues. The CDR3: CASSQGPQQYF. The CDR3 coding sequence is TGTGCCAGCAGCCAGGGCCCCCAGCAGTACTTC.

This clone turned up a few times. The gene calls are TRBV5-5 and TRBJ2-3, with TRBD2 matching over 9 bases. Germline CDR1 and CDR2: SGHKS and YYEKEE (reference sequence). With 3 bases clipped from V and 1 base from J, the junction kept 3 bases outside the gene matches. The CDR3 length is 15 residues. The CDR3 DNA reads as TGTGCCAGCAGCTCAAGGACTAGCGGCACAGATACGCAGTATTTT. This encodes CASSSRTSGTDTQYF.

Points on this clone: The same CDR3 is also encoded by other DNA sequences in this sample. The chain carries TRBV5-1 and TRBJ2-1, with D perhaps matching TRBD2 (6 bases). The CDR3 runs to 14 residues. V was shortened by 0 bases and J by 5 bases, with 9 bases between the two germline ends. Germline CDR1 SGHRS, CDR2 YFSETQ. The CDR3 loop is CASSLGSGNNEQFF. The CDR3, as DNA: TGCGCCAGCAGCTTGGGTAGCGGAAACAATGAGCAGTTCTTC.

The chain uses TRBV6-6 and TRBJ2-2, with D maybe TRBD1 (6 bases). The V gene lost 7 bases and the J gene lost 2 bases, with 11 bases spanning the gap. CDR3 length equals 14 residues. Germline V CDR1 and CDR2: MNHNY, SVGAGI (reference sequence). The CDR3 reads CASKGTTNTGELFF. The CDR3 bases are TGTGCCAGCAAGGGGACAACCAACACCGGGGAGCTGTTTTTT.

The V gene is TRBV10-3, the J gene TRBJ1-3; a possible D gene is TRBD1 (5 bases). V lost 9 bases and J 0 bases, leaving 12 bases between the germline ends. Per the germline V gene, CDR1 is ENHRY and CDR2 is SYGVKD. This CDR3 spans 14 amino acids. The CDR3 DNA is TGTGCCATAGCGACAGCTAGCTCTGGAAACACCATATATTTT. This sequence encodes CAIATASSGNTIYF.

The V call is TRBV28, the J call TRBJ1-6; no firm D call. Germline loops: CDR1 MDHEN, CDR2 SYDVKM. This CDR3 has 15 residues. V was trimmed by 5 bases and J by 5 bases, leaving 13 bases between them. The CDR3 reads CASSLGTVNNSPLHF. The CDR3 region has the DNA TGTGCCAGCAGTCTCGGTACAGTTAATAATTCACCCCTCCACTTT.

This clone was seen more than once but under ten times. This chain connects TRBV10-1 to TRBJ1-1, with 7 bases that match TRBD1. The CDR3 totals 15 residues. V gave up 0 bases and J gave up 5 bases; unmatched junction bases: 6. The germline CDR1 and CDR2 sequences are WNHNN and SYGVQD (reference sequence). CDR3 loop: CASSESKGGQTEAFF. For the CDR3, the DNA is TGCGCCAGCAGTGAGTCGAAAGGGGGCCAGACTGAAGCTTTCTTT.

The CDR3 DNA follows: TGTGCCAGCTCTCCTGTGACCGGGCCCCAAGAGACCCAGTACTTC. Translating it yields CASSPVTGPQETQYF. This chain uses TRBV18 with TRBJ2-5; no firm D call. The CDR3 covers 15 residues. Germline assignment: CDR1 KGHSH and CDR2 LQKENI. V gave up 6 bases and J gave up 1 base, with 15 bases separating them.

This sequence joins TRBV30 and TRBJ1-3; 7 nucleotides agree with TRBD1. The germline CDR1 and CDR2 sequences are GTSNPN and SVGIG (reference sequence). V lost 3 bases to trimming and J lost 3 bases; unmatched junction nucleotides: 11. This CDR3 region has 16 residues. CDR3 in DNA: TGTGCCTGGAGCCCCCCCCCGACAGGGAATGGAAACACCATATATTTT. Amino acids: CAWSPPPTGNGNTIYF.

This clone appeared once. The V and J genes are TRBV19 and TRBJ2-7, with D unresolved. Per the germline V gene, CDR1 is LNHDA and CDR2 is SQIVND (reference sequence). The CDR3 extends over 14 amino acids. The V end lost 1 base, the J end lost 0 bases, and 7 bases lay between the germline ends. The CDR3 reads CASSIAQSSYEQYF. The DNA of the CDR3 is TGTGCCAGTAGTATAGCACAAAGCTCCTACGAGCAGTACTTC. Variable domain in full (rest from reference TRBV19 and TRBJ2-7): DGGITQSPKYLFRKEGQNVTLSCEQNLNHDAMYWYRQDPGQGLRLIYYSQIVNDFQKGDIAEGYSVSREKKESFPLTVTSAQKNPTAFYLCASSIAQSSYEQYFGPGTRLTVT.

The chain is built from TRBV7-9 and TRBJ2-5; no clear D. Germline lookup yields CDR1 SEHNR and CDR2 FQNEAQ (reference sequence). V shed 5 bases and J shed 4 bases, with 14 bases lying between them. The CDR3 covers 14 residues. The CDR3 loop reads CASSPLSSGETQYF. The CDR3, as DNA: TGTGCCAGCAGCCCCCTTAGCTCGGGAGAGACCCAGTACTTC. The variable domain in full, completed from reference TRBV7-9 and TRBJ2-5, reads DTGVSQNPRHKITKRGQNVTFRCDPISEHNRLYWYRQTLGQGPEFLTYFQNEAQLEKSRLLSDRFSAERPKGSFSTLEIQRTEQGDSAMYLCASSPLSSGETQYFGPGTRLLVL.

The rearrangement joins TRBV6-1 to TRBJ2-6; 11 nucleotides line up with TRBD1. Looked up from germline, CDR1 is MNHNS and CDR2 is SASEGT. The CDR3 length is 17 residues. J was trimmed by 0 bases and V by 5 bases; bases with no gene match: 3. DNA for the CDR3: TGTGCCAGCAGTCAAGGACAGGGGGCCTCTGGGGCCAACGTCCTGACTTTC. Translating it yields CASSQGQGASGANVLTF.

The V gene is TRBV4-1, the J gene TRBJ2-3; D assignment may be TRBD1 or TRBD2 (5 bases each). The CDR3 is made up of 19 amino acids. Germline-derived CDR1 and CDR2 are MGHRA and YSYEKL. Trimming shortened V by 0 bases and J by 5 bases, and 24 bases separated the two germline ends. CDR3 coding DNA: TGCGCCAGCAGCCAAGATCGAGGGACGGCGATTATACAGCGAGATACGCAGTATTTT. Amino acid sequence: CASSQDRGTAIIQRDTQYF.

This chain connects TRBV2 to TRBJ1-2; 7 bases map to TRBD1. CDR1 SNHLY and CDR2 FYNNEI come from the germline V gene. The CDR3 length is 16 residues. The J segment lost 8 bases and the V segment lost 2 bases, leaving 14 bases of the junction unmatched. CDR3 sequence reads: CASSEMKGAQMRGYTF. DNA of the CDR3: TGTGCCAGCAGTGAAATGAAGGGGGCGCAGATGAGGGGCTACACCTTC. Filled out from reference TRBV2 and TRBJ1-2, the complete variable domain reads EPEVTQTPSHQVTQMGQEVILRCVPISNHLYFYWYRQILGQKVEFLVSFYNNEISEKSEIFDDQFSVERPDGSNFTLKIRSTKLEDSAMYFCASSEMKGAQMRGYTFGSGTRLTVV.

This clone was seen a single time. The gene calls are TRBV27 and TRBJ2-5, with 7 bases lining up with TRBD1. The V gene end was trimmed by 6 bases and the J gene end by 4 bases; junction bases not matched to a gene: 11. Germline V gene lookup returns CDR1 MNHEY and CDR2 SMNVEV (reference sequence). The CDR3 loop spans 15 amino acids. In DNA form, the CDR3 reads TGTGCCAGCAGCCAGGGACAGTTTAGCTCAGAGACCCAGTACTTC. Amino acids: CASSQGQFSSETQYF.

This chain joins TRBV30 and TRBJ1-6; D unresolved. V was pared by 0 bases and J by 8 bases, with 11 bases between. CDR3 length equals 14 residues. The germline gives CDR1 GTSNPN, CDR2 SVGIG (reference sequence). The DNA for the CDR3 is TGTGCCTGGAGTGTCCGGAGCGGGGATTCACCCCTCCACTTT. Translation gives CAWSVRSGDSPLHF.

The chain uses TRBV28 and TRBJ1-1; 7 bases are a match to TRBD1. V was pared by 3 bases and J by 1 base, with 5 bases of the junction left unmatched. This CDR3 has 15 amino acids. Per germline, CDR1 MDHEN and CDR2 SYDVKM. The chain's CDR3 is CASSFLDRTNTEAFF. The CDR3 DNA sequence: TGTGCCAGCAGTTTTCTGGACAGGACGAACACTGAAGCTTTCTTT.

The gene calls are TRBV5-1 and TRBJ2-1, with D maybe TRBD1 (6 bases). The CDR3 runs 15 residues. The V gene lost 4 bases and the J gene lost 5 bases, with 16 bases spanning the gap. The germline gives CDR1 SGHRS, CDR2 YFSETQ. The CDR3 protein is CASSARTDLNNEQFF. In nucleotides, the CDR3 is TGCGCCAGCAGCGCTAGGACAGACCTCAACAATGAGCAGTTCTTC.

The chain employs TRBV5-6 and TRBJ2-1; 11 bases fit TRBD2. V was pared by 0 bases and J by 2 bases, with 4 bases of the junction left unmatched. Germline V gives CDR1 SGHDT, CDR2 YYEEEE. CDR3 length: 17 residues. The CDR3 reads CASSLDLGLAAYNEQFF. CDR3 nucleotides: TGTGCCAGCAGCTTGGACCTGGGACTAGCGGCCTACAATGAGCAGTTCTTC. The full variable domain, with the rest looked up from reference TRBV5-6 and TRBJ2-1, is DAGVTQSPTHLIKTRGQQVTLRCSPKSGHDTVSWYQQALGQGPQFIFQYYEEEERQRGNFPDRFSGHQFPNYSSELNVNALLLGDSALYLCASSLDLGLAAYNEQFFGPGTRLTVL.

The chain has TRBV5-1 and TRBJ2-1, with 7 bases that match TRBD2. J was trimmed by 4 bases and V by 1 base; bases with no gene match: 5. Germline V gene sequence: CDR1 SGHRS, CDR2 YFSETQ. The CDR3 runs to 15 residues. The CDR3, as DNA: TGCGCCAGCAGCTTGTCTAGCGGTGGATACAATGAGCAGTTCTTC. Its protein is CASSLSSGGYNEQFF.

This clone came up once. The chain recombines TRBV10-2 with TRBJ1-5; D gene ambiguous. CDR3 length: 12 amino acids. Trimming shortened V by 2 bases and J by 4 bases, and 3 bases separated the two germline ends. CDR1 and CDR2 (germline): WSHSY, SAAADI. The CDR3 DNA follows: TGCGCCAGCAGTGAGCGGAATCAGCCCCAGCATTTT. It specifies CASSERNQPQHF.

The CDR3 protein is CASSARGAAYEQYF. In nucleotides, the CDR3 is TGTGCCAGCAGTGCCAGGGGGGCGGCCTACGAGCAGTACTTC. This rearrangement joins TRBV6-1 to TRBJ2-7; weak D call: TRBD1 (7 bases). The CDR3 is 14 amino acids. Germline V CDR1 and CDR2: MNHNS, SASEGT. The ends were cut back, 4 bases at V and 2 bases at J, with 12 bases in the middle.